The 26 T cell receptor beta chains in this list originate from one sample, sequenced in a study of regulatory T cells in long-lasting Graves disease. As to time point: persistent/refractory GD, antithyroid drugs over 5 years with positive TRAb. Construction of the TCR library relied on RNA isolated from PBMCs. Relying on iRepertoire HTBI primers and Arm-PCR of CDR3 regions, the team built TCR beta libraries. MiXCR, applied by TCRdb to the multiplex PCR reads, yields one record per CDR3 protein. The data contain 300,000 to 350,000 distinct CDR3 sequences, 15% to 20% of them singletons. This material consisted of peripheral blood mononuclear cells (PBMCs), taken when the disease was refractory, from a patient treated with antithyroid drugs. These receptors came from a female donor with Graves disease.

This chain uses TRBV19 with TRBJ2-6; 7 positions agree with TRBD1. The trim removed 4 bases at V and 0 bases at J, leaving 6 bases unmatched. Germline V gene sequence: CDR1 LNHDA, CDR2 SQIVND (reference sequence). The CDR3 is 17 amino acids. CDR3 bases: TGTGCCAGTAGTAGGGGACAGTTATCCTCTGGGGCCAACGTCCTGACTTTC. Translating gives CASSRGQLSSGANVLTF. The variable domain in full, completed from reference TRBV19 and TRBJ2-6, reads DGGITQSPKYLFRKEGQNVTLSCEQNLNHDAMYWYRQDPGQGLRLIYYSQIVNDFQKGDIAEGYSVSREKKESFPLTVTSAQKNPTAFYLCASSRGQLSSGANVLTFGAGSRLTVL.

In this sample, this clonotype turned up many times. The chain couples TRBV6-2 or TRBV6-3 to TRBJ2-7, with TRBD1 identical over 8 bases. Trimming cost V 5 bases and J 1 base; bases outside gene matches: 7. From germline, CDR1 is MNHEY and CDR2 SVGEGT. CDR3 length: 15 amino acids. The DNA of the CDR3 is TGTGCCAGCAGTGAAGGGCAGGGGGCGTCCTACGAGCAGTACTTC. It codes for CASSEGQGASYEQYF.

In this sample, this clonotype turned up many times. CDR3 protein: CASSHSGRGLFYEQYF. DNA for the CDR3: TGTGCCAGCAGCCACTCGGGCAGGGGCCTATTCTACGAGCAGTACTTC. The rearrangement joins TRBV28 to TRBJ2-7; D might be TRBD1 (6 bases). This CDR3 comprises 16 residues. V lost 6 bases to trimming and J lost 3 bases, with 21 bases between them. Germline CDR1 and CDR2: MDHEN and SYDVKM.

This clonotype was counted once. No conserved phenylalanine or tryptophan ends this CDR3, so it is likely a read error. This sequence joins TRBV5-1 and TRBJ2-6; D unclear. The CDR3 totals 15 residues. V gave up 6 bases and J gave up 2 bases, with 12 bases separating them. The germline V gene has CDR1 SGHRS and CDR2 YFSETQ. For the CDR3, the DNA is TGCGCCAGCACCCCGATGGGTGCTGGGGCCAACGTCCTGACTTCC. Amino acids: CASTPMGAGANVLTS.

This clonotype appeared many times. This sequence joins TRBV12-3 or TRBV12-4 and TRBJ1-1; D ambiguous. Trimming left V 3 bases short and J 5 bases short, with 10 bases between. CDR3 length: 13 amino acids. CDR3 region: CASSFGVSTEAFF. CDR3 DNA sequence: TGTGCCAGCAGTTTCGGGGTCTCGACTGAAGCTTTCTTT.

This clonotype was seen repeatedly, ten times or more. This sequence joins TRBV11-2 and TRBJ1-1; D is perhaps TRBD1 (5 bases). Trimming removed 5 bases at V and 0 bases at J, with 13 bases between. Germline CDR1 SGHAT, CDR2 FQNNGV. The CDR3 spans 15 residues. CDR3 sequence reads: CASSPRTGLNTEAFF. CDR3 nucleotide sequence: TGTGCCAGCAGCCCGCGGACGGGACTGAACACTGAAGCTTTCTTT. The full variable domain, completed using reference TRBV11-2 and TRBJ1-1, is EAGVAQSPRYKIIEKRQSVAFWCNPISGHATLYWYQQILGQGPKLLIQFQNNGVVDDSQLPKDRFSAERLKGVDSTLKIQPAKLEDSAVYLCASSPRTGLNTEAFFGQGTRLTVV.

Concerning this clonotype itself: A much larger clone lies one base from this, so it may be a read error. This chain uses TRBV6-5 with TRBJ1-1; no clear D. CDR1 is MNHEY, CDR2 SVGAGI, per germline. The CDR3 runs 15 residues. For the CDR3, the DNA is TGTGCCAGCAGTTACGGCGGAGCCCTGAACACTGAAGTTTTCTTT. Amino acid sequence: CASSYGGALNTEVFF.

The genes are TRBV11-2 and TRBJ2-7; D could derive from TRBD1 or TRBD2 (7 bases each). Germline CDR1 and CDR2: SGHAT and FQNNGV. The CDR3 totals 14 residues. V lost 6 bases, J lost 3 bases, and 15 bases lay in between. This CDR3 is CASRGGTDNYEQYF. DNA of the CDR3: TGTGCCAGCAGGGGGGGGACAGACAACTACGAGCAGTACTTC.

This clonotype was detected many times. V is TRBV12-3 or TRBV12-4 and J is TRBJ1-5; D is uncertain. Deletions cut 6 bases from V and 7 bases from J, with 10 bases between. CDR3 length equals 12 residues. This chain's CDR3 is CASSQNTQPQHF. The CDR3 DNA reads as TGTGCCAGCAGCCAAAACACCCAGCCCCAGCATTTT.

This chain joins TRBV5-1 and TRBJ1-2; 7 bases map to TRBD1. The CDR3 runs 15 residues. V lost 4 bases and J lost 4; bases outside the gene matches: 10. Germline V CDR1 and CDR2: SGHRS, YFSETQ. The CDR3 loop is CASSATGQTIYGYTF. The CDR3 region has the DNA TGCGCCAGCAGCGCCACGGGACAGACCATCTATGGCTACACCTTC. Using reference TRBV5-1 and TRBJ1-2 for the parts outside the CDR3, the full variable domain is KAGVTQTPRYLIKTRGQQVTLSCSPISGHRSVSWYQQTPGQGLQFLFEYFSETQRNKGNFPGRFSGRQFSNSRSEMNVSTLELGDSALYLCASSATGQTIYGYTFGSGTRLTVV.

The J gene is TRBJ2-6, the V gene TRBV6-2 or TRBV6-3, with D maybe TRBD1 (6 bases). This CDR3 contains 16 residues. Germline CDR1 reads MNHEY; CDR2 reads SVGEGT. Trimming pared 2 bases from V and 0 bases from J, leaving 8 bases between. CDR3 nucleotides: TGTGCCAGCAGTTACGGACAGTTCTCTGGGGCCAACGTCCTGACTTTC. Translated, it gives CASSYGQFSGANVLTF.

This clonotype has only a few counts. The chain carries TRBV6-5 and TRBJ2-7; 8 positions agree with TRBD2. The CDR3 runs 13 residues. Trimming at V came to 2 bases and at J to 7 bases, leaving 4 bases not matched to a gene. Germline CDR1 and CDR2: MNHEY and SVGAGI. The CDR3 nucleotides read TGTGCCAGCAGTTACGGGACTAGACGGGAGCAGTACTTC. Translating gives CASSYGTRREQYF.

This clonotype was detected a few times. The V and J genes are TRBV13 and TRBJ2-7; 8 bases are shared with TRBD2. Losses at the gene ends were 5 bases for V and 1 base for J; bases not matched to a gene: 10. The CDR3 contains 16 residues. Germline CDR1 and CDR2: PRHDT and FYEKMQ (reference sequence). CDR3 sequence (DNA): TGTGCCAGCAGCAAGTACGGGGGGGCCGTGTCCTACGAGCAGTACTTC. It is translated as CASSKYGGAVSYEQYF.

This clonotype was seen many times. The V and J genes are TRBV27 and TRBJ1-6; no clear D gene. Germline V gives CDR1 MNHEY, CDR2 SMNVEV (reference sequence). This CDR3 comprises 21 residues. Deletions cut 3 bases from V and 0 bases from J, with 24 bases between. CDR3 DNA: TGTGCCAGCAGTTTCTCGACGTCAGGACCGAGACGGAGCTCCTATAATTCACCCCTCCACTTT. This gives the protein CASSFSTSGPRRSSYNSPLHF.

The chain is built from TRBV5-1 and TRBJ2-3, with a possible D match to TRBD1 (5 bases). This CDR3 contains 16 residues. V gave up 0 bases and J gave up 1 base, with 12 bases separating them. Germline lookup yields CDR1 SGHRS and CDR2 YFSETQ. The CDR3 DNA follows: TGCGCCAGCAGCTTGGACCCCCTAGGGGGCACAGATACGCAGTATTTT. Protein product: CASSLDPLGGTDTQYF.

This clonotype was seen repeatedly, ten times or more. The chain carries TRBV10-3 and TRBJ1-6, with D unresolved. Trimming took off 3 bases at V and 4 bases at J, with 4 bases between the two ends. This CDR3 spans 13 amino acids. Germline CDR1 is ENHRY and CDR2 is SYGVKD. The CDR3 sequence: CAISEGYNSPLHF. The CDR3 nucleotides read TGTGCCATCAGTGAAGGGTATAATTCACCCCTCCACTTT.

At least ten counts were recorded for this clonotype. The gene calls are TRBV20-1 and TRBJ1-1, with a possible D match to TRBD1 (5 bases). This CDR3 is 17 amino acids long. Germline V gives CDR1 DFQATT, CDR2 SNEGSKA (reference sequence). V was pared by 0 bases and J by 0 bases, with 17 bases between. This CDR3 is CSARDWRRARMNTEAFF. CDR3 bases: TGCAGTGCTAGAGATTGGCGCAGGGCTCGGATGAACACTGAAGCTTTCTTT.

The sample holds many counts of this clonotype. V and J are TRBV11-3 and TRBJ1-2, with TRBD1 matching over 10 bases. Germline values: CDR1 SGHNT, CDR2 YENEEA. V shed 4 bases, J shed 4 bases, and the junction held 6 bases outside the gene matches. The CDR3 sequence is 15 residues long. In nucleotides, the CDR3 is TGTGCCAGCAGCTCCCGGGACAGGGGCATCTATGGCTACACCTTC. It encodes CASSSRDRGIYGYTF.

This clonotype was recorded a few times. The chain couples TRBV4-3 to TRBJ1-2, with D tentatively TRBD1 (5 bases). V lost 4 bases and J 3 bases, leaving 18 bases between the germline ends. Germline V lookup: CDR1 LGHNA, CDR2 YSLEER. The CDR3 length is 16 residues. CDR3 residues: CASSPLLVGGYYGYTF. CDR3 in DNA: TGCGCCAGCAGCCCGCTATTGGTGGGGGGATACTATGGCTACACCTTC.

V gene TRBV5-1 combines with J gene TRBJ1-1; no definite D call. The ends were cut back, 1 base at V and 2 bases at J, with 18 bases in the middle. This CDR3 region has 17 residues. CDR1 SGHRS and CDR2 YFSETQ come from the germline V gene. The CDR3 sequence: CASSLQRGPGINTEAFF. The CDR3 DNA reads as TGCGCCAGCAGCTTGCAGCGTGGGCCGGGGATCAACACTGAAGCTTTCTTT. The variable domain in full, completed from reference TRBV5-1 and TRBJ1-1, reads KAGVTQTPRYLIKTRGQQVTLSCSPISGHRSVSWYQQTPGQGLQFLFEYFSETQRNKGNFPGRFSGRQFSNSRSEMNVSTLELGDSALYLCASSLQRGPGINTEAFFGQGTRLTVV.

This clonotype has ten or more counts. The chain has TRBV11-2 and TRBJ2-5, with 8 positions matching TRBD2. The V gene end was trimmed by 5 bases and the J gene end by 3 bases; junction bases not matched to a gene: 11. This CDR3 contains 16 residues. The germline V gene encodes CDR1 SGHAT and CDR2 FQNNGV. For the CDR3, the DNA is TGTGCCAGCAGCCCACCCCGGCTAGCGGGCAAAGAGACCCAGTACTTC. Translation: CASSPPRLAGKETQYF.

The gene calls are TRBV25-1 and TRBJ1-2; D call uncertain. Per germline, CDR1 MGHDK and CDR2 SYGVNS. The CDR3 contains 13 residues. The V end was cut by 1 base, the J end by 1 base, with 4 bases between. CDR3 DNA: TGTGCCAGCAGTGAATTCTTTAACTATGGCTACACCTTC. This sequence encodes CASSEFFNYGYTF.

This clonotype showed up many times. V and J are TRBV28 and TRBJ1-2; 7 bases are a match to TRBD1. CDR1 and CDR2 from the germline V gene are MDHEN and SYDVKM. V lost 5 bases to trimming and J lost 5 bases; unmatched junction nucleotides: 8. The CDR3 has 14 residues. The CDR3: CASSTPGTVYGYTF. CDR3 sequence (DNA): TGTGCCAGCAGTACCCCGGGGACAGTTTATGGCTACACCTTC.

This clonotype was seen many times. The chain couples TRBV24-1 to TRBJ1-3; D is ambiguous. The CDR3 totals 16 residues. Germline CDR1 is KGHDR and CDR2 is SFDVKD. Trimming left V 3 bases short and J 0 bases short, with 11 bases between. The CDR3 protein is CATSDPRTSSGNTIYF. CDR3 DNA: TGTGCCACCAGTGATCCCCGGACTAGCTCTGGAAACACCATATATTTT.

This clonotype was detected a few times. V is TRBV29-1 and J is TRBJ2-1; 10 bases agree with TRBD2. The CDR3 runs to 15 residues. Losses at the gene ends were 1 base for V and 7 bases for J; bases not matched to a gene: 7. CDR1 is SQVTM and CDR2 is ANQGSEA in the germline V gene. The CDR3 coding sequence is TGCAGCGTTGAAGTATCGAGCGGGAGGGCAAATGAGCAGTTCTTC. It yields the protein CSVEVSSGRANEQFF.

The chain couples TRBV4-2 to TRBJ2-1; no definite D call. The CDR3 contains 18 residues. Germline CDR1 reads LGHNA; CDR2 reads YNFKEQ. Trimming cost V 0 bases and J 1 base, with 16 bases left between them. CDR3 residues: CASSQEGKGASSYNEQFF. CDR3 sequence (DNA): TGTGCCAGCAGCCAAGAGGGCAAGGGCGCCTCATCCTACAATGAGCAGTTCTTC.